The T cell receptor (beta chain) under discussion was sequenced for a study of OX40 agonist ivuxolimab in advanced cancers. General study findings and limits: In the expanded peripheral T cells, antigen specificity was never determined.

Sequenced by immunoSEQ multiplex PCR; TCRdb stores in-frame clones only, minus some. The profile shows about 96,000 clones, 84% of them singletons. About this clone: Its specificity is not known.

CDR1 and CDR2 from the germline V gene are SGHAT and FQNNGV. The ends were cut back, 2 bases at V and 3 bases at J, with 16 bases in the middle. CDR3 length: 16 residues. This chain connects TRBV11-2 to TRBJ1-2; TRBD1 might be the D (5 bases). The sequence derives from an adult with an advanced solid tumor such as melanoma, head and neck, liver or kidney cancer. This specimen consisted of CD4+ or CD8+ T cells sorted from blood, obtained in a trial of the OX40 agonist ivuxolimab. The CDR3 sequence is CASSLTGGRVDYGYTF. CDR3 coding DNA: TGTGCCAGCAGCTTAACGGGGGGAAGGGTGGACTATGGCTACACCTTC.